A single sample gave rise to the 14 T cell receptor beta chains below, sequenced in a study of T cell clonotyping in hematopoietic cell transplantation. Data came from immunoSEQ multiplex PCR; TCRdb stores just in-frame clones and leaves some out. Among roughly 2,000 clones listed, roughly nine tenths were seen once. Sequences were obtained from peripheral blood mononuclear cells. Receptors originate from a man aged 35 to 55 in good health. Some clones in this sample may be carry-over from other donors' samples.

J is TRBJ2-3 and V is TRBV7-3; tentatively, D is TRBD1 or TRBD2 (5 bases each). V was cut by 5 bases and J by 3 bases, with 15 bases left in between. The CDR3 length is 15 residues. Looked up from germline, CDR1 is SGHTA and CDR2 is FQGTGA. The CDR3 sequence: CASSQNGAGTDTQYF. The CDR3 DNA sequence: TGTGCCAGCAGCCAAAATGGGGCGGGTACAGATACGCAGTATTTT.

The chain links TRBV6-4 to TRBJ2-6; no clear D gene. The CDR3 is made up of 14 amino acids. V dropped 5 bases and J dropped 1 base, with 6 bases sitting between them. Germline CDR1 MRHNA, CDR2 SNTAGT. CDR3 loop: CASSPQSGANVLTF. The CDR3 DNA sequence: TGTGCCAGCAGTCCCCAATCTGGGGCCAACGTCCTGACTTTC.

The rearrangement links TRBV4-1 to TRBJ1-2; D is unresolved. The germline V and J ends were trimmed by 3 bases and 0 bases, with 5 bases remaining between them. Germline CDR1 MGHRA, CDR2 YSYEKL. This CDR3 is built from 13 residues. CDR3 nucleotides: TGCGCCAGCAGCCAGGAATCTAACTATGGCTACACCTTC. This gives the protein CASSQESNYGYTF.

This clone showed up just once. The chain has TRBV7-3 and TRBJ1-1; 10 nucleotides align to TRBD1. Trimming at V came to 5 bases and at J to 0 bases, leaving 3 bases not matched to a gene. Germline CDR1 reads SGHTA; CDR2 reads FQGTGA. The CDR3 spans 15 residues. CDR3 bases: TGTGCCAGCAGCCCCGGGACAGGGGTGAACACTGAAGCTTTCTTT. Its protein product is CASSPGTGVNTEAFF.

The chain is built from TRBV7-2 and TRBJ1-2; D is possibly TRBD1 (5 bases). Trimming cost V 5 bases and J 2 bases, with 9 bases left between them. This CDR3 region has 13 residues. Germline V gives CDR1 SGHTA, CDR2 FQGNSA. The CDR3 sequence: CASSPDSNYGYTF. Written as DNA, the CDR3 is TGTGCCAGCAGCCCCGACAGCAACTATGGCTACACCTTC.

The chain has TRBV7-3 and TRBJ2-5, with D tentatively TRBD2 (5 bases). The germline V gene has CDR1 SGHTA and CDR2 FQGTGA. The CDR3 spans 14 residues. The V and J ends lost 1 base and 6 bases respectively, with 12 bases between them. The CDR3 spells CASSLKASTQTQYF. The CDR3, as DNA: TGTGCCAGCAGCTTAAAGGCTAGCACGCAGACCCAGTACTTC.

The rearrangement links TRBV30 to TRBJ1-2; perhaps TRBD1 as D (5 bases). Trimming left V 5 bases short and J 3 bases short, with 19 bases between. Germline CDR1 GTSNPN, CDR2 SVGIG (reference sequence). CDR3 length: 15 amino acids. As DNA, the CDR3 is TGTGCCTGGCGGGGGGATACCGGACGGTACTATGGCTACACCTTC. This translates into CAWRGDTGRYYGYTF.

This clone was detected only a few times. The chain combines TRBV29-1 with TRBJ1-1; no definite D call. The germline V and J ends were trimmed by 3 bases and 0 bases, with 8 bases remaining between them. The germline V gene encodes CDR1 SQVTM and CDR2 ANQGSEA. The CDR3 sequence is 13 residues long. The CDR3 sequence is CSVERELNTEAFF. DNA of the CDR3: TGCAGCGTTGAGAGGGAGTTGAACACTGAAGCTTTCTTT. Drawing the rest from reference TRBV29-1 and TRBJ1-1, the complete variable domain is SAVISQKPSRDICQRGTSLTIQCQVDSQVTMMFWYRQQPGQSLTLIATANQGSEATYESGFVIDKFPISRPNLTFSTLTVSNMSPEDSSIYLCSVERELNTEAFFGQGTRLTVV.

The CDR3 loop is CASSLVSASEQFF. CDR3 coding DNA: TGTGCCAGCAGCTTAGTTTCCGCGAGTGAGCAGTTCTTC. The chain uses TRBV11-3 and TRBJ2-1; unclear D gene. The germline gives CDR1 SGHNT, CDR2 YENEEA. With 1 base removed from V and 9 bases from J, the gap between germline ends came to 10 bases. The CDR3 sequence is 13 residues long.

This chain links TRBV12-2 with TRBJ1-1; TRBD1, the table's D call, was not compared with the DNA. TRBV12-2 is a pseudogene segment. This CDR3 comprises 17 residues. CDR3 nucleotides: TGTGCAAGTCGCTTGGGCAGCCCGGGACAGGCGAACACTGAAGCTTTCTTT. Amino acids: CASRLGSPGQANTEAFF.

CDR3 region: CASSVTENYGYTF. In DNA form, the CDR3 reads TGTGCCAGCAGCGTGACAGAGAACTATGGCTACACCTTC. This rearrangement joins TRBV9 to TRBJ1-2; D is possibly TRBD1 (5 bases). This CDR3 has 13 residues. Per germline, CDR1 SGDLS and CDR2 YYNGEE. V was cut by 2 bases and J by 2 bases, with 7 bases left in between.

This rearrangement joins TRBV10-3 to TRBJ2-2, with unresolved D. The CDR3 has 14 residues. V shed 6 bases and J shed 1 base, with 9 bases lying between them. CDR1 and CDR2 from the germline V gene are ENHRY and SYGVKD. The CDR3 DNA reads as TGTGCCATCAGGGGCCAGATGAACACCGGGGAGCTGTTTTTT. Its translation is CAIRGQMNTGELFF.

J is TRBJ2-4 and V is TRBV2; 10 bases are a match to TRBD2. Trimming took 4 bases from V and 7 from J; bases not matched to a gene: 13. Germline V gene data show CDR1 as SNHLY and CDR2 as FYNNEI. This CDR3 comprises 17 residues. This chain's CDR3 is CASSGPEVAGGKNIQYF. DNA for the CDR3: TGTGCCAGCAGTGGACCGGAGGTAGCGGGGGGTAAGAACATTCAGTACTTC. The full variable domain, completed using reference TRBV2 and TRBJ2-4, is EPEVTQTPSHQVTQMGQEVILRCVPISNHLYFYWYRQILGQKVEFLVSFYNNEISEKSEIFDDQFSVERPDGSNFTLKIRSTKLEDSAMYFCASSGPEVAGGKNIQYFGAGTRLSVL.

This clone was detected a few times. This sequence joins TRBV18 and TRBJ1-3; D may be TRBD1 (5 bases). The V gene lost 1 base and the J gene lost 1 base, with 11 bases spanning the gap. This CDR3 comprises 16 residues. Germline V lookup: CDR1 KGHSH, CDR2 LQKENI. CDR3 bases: TGTGCCAGCTCACCACTTAGGGACCCTTCTGGAAACACCATATATTTT. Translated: CASSPLRDPSGNTIYF.